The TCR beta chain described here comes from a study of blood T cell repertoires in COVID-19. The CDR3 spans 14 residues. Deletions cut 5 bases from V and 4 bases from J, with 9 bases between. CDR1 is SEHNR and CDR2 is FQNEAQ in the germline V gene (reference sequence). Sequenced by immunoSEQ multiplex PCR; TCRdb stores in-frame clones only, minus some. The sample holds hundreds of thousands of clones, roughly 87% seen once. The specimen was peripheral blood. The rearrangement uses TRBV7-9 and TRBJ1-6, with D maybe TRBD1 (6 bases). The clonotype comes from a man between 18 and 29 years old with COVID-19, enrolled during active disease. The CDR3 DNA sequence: TGTGCCAGCAGCCCACAGGGTTATAATTCACCCCTCCACTTT. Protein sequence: CASSPQGYNSPLHF.